The clone carrying this T cell receptor (beta chain) has ten or more counts. Its antigen is as yet unknown. The time point denotes: patch test 1, 2 weeks after DPC sensitization. Treatment meaning: therapeutic diphenylcyclopropenone sensitization with weekly scalp DPC. TCRdb ran MiXCR on the RACE reads and lists one entry per CDR3 protein. The sample comprises around 110,000 distinct CDR3 sequences, around an eighth of which are singletons, and roughly 1.5% rests with the top ten. This CDR3 comprises 13 residues. Between the trimmed V and J ends, which lost 6 bases and 1 base, there was a span of 9 bases. CDR1 and CDR2 from the germline V gene are KGHSH and LQKENI. The entry originates in a study of human T cells and chemical hapten exposure. Study overall: Patch tests put 0.01% DPC on the upper back, read at 6 days. Diagnoses of alopecia areata, totalis or universalis occurred in mostly female patients. Study-wide results and caveats: The donor cohort had alopecia, so its immune response may not match that of healthy people.

The receptor's source is a woman aged 50 to 60 with alopecia areata. Some clones in this sample may be carry-over from other donors' samples. The sequencing here drew on whole blood, taken in connection with sensitization to the hapten diphenylcyclopropenone (DPC). V and J are TRBV18 and TRBJ1-1, with D perhaps matching TRBD1 (5 bases). CDR3 sequence: CASSTDRNTEAFF. CDR3 in DNA: TGTGCCAGCTCGACAGACAGGAACACTGAAGCTTTCTTT.